The entry below gives a single T cell receptor beta chain sequence along with its context. The sample belongs to a study of blood T cell repertoires in COVID-19. At the level of the study: Acute-phase and convalescent COVID-19 samples originated in the United States, Italy and Spain. The analysed material was cDNA or gDNA that came from T cells, B-cell-depleted T cells, or PBMCs.

This CDR3 region has 14 residues. The germline V gene encodes CDR1 LGHNA and CDR2 YSLEER. V was pared by 0 bases and J by 5 bases, with 10 bases between. Per the study methods: It was from reference gene primer amplification that nucleated cell counts were estimated. Here immunoSEQ multiplex PCR was the method, and the copy in TCRdb shows in-frame clones only, minus some. The V and J calls and clone size are taken from that table; D and trimming were inferred from the DNA. The sample shows more than 65,000 clones, around nine tenths of them seen only once. The sample was peripheral blood. This chain uses TRBV4-3 with TRBJ1-2; no definite D call. This TCR came from a man in his sixties with acute or convalescent COVID-19. The CDR3 DNA is TGCGCCAGCAGCCAAGAACGCAAAGAGTATGGCTACACCTTC. Its translation is CASSQERKEYGYTF.